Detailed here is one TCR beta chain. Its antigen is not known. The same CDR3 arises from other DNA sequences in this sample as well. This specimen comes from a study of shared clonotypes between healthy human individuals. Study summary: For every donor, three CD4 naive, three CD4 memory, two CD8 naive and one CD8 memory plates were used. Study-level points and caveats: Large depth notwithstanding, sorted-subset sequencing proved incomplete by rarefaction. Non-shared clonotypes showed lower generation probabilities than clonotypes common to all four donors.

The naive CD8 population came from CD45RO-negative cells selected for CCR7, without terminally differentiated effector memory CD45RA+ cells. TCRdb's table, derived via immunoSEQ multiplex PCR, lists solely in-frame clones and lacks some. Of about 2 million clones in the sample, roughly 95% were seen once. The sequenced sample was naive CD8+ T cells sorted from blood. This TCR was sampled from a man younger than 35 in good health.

The CDR3 reads CASSVSVNTEAFF. CDR3 nucleotides: TGTGCCAGCAGCGTATCTGTGAACACTGAAGCTTTCTTT. The V and J genes are TRBV9 and TRBJ1-1, with unresolved D. The germline V and J ends were trimmed by 1 base and 0 bases, with 4 bases remaining between them. The CDR3 consists of 13 residues. Germline assignment: CDR1 SGDLS and CDR2 YYNGEE.